This T cell receptor beta chain was recorded in a study of spatial heterogeneity in lung cancer. Study-level information: The study sequenced follow-up PBMC samples when they were available, at a median of approximately 2 years after resection.

TCRdb independently ran MiXCR on the 5' RACE reads; one entry per CDR3 protein. The sample carries more than 95,000 distinct CDR3 sequences, 9% to 15% recorded once. The CDR3 sequence is 13 residues long. Between the trimmed V and J ends, which lost 0 bases and 4 bases, there was a span of 7 bases. Germline V lookup: CDR1 SGHRS, CDR2 YFSETQ. The sample's time point: blood at routine non-recurrence follow-up after resection. The study sequenced unsorted whole RNA from tumor, nontumor lung or frozen PBMC. The rearrangement joins TRBV5-1 to TRBJ2-5; D unclear. Sequences were derived from PBMCs, sampled at follow-up. This clonotype was sampled from a male donor with early-stage non-small cell lung cancer. CDR3 in DNA: TGCGCCAGCAGCTTGGAGGCGGTAGAGACCCAGTACTTC. Protein: CASSLEAVETQYF.